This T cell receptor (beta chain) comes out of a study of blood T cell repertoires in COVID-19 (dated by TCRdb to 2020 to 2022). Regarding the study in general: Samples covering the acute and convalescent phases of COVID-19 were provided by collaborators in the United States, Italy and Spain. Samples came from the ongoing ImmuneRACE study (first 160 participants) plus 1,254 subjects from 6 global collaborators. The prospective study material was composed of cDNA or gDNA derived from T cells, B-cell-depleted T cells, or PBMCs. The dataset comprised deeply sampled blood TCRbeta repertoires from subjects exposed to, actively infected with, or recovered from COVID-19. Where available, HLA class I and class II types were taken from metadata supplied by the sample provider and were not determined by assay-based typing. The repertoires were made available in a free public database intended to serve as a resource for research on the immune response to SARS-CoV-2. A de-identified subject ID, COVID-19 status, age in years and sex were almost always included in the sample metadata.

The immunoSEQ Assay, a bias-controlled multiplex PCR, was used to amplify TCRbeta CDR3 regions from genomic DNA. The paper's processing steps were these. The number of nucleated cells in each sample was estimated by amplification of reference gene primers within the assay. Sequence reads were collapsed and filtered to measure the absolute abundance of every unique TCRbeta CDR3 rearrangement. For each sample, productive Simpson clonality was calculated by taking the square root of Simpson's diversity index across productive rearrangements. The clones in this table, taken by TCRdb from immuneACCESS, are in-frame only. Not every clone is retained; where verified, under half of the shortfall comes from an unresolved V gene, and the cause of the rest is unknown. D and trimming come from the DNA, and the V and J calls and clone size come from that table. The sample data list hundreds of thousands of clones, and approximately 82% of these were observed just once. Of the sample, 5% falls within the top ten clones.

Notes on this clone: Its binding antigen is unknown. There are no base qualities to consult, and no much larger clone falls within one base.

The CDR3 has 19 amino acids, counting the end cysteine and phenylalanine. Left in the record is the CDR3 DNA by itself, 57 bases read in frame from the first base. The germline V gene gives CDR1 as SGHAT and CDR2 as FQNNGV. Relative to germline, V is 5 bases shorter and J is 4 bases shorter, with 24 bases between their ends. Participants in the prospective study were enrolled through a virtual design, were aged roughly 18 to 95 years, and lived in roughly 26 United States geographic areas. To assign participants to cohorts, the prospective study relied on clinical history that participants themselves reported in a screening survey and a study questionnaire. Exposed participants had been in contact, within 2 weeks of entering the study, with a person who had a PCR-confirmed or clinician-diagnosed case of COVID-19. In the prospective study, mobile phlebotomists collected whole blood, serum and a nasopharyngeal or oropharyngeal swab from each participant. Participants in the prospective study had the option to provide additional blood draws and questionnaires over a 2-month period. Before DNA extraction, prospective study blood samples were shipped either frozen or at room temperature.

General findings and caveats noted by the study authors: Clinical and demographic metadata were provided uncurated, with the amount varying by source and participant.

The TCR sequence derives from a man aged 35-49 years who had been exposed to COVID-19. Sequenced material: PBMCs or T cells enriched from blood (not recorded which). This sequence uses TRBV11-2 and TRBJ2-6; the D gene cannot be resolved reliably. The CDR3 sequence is CASSLTNRNPGDGANVLTF. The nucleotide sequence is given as TGTGCCAGCAGCCTAACGAACCGTAATCCGGGTGACGGGGCCAACGTCCTGACTTTC.